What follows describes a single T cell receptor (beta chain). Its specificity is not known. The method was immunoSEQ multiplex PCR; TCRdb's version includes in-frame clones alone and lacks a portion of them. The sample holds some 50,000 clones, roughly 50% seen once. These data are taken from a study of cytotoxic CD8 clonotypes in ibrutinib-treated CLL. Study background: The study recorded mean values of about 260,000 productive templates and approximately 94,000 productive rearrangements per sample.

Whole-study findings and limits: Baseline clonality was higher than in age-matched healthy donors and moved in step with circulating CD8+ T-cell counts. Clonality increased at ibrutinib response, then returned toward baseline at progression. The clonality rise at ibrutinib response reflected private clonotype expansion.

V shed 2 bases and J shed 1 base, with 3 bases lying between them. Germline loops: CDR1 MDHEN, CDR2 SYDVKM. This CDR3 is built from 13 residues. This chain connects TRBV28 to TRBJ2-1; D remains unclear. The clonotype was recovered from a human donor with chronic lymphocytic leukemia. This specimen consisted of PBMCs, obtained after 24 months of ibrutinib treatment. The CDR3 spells CASSLGSYNEQFF. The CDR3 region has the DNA TGTGCCAGCAGTTTAGGGTCCTACAATGAGCAGTTCTTC.